This TCR beta chain was sequenced during a study of blood T cells in healthy people across ages. A sample-barcoded 5' primer and a J-beta primer mix were used in a second PCR of roughly 7 to 11 cycles. Via MiXCR, TCRdb re-called the 5' RACE reads, giving one row per CDR3 protein. The table lists hundreds of thousands of distinct CDR3 sequences, 45% to 70% of them singletons. CDR3 length: 16 amino acids. Germline CDR1 is MNHNY and CDR2 is SVGAGI (reference sequence). Trimming took off 2 bases at V and 2 bases at J, with 13 bases between the two ends. This clonotype was detected only a few times. This clonotype was obtained from a man in his forties in good health. The V call is TRBV6-6, the J call TRBJ2-4, with TRBD2 as a possible D gene (5 bases). What was sequenced was blood. For the CDR3, the DNA is TGTGCCAGCAGTTACGGCGGTTGGGAGACCAAAAACATTCAGTACTTC. Protein sequence: CASSYGGWETKNIQYF.